Given below is one T cell receptor beta chain in context. The target antigen is unknown. The data stem from a study of T cell clonotyping in hematopoietic cell transplantation. Study as a whole: Pretransplant recipient samples were taken after cytoreduction. General study results and limits: Without cell sorting, CD4 versus CD8 contributions remain unresolved. After transplant, recipient diversity fell while pathologically expanded clonotypes grew through day 180.

Time point denoted: recipient sample about 28 days before transplant, after cytoreduction. Recipients were bled about 28 days pretransplant and at posttransplant days 30, 100, 180. The table came from immunoSEQ multiplex PCR; TCRdb's copy has only in-frame clones and leaves some out. The table has some 9,300 clones, around nine tenths seen once; the top ten hold about 16%. The V and J ends lost 7 bases and 2 bases respectively, with 12 bases between them. The V gene's germline CDR1 is SNHLY and CDR2 FYNNEI. This CDR3 spans 13 amino acids. This material consisted of peripheral blood mononuclear cells, taken before stem cell transplant. This chain joins TRBV2 and TRBJ2-7; possible D gene TRBD2, 5 bases. The clonotype was recovered from a woman between 45 and 65 years old with chronic myeloid leukemia. Some clones in this sample may be carry-over from other donors' samples. The chain's CDR3 is CASTIELAYEQYF. The CDR3, as DNA: TGTGCCAGCACGATCGAACTAGCCTACGAGCAGTACTTC.